These 15 T cell receptor beta chains were sequenced from one sample in a study of regulatory T cells in long-lasting Graves disease (dated by TCRdb to about 2021). The library was generated by multiplex PCR. Sequencing took place on an Illumina HiSeq 4000. TCR beta libraries were built with iRepertoire HTBI primers and Arm-PCR amplification of CDR3 regions. Using fastp trimming at Q25 and MiXCR clonotype assembly, TCRdb reanalyzed the public sequencing data and kept in-frame beta chains. Duplicate CDR3 protein sequences are folded into a single record with the most common DNA and genes. The sample contains some 450,000 distinct CDR3 sequences, around a quarter of them found a single time. The ten most abundant clones make up about 26% of the sample. Taken with the paper, the label for time point translates to: persistent/refractory GD, antithyroid drugs over 5 years with positive TRAb. For both TCR sequencing and RNA sequencing, RNA was extracted from PBMCs using TRIzol.

The sample was peripheral blood mononuclear cells (PBMCs), taken when the disease was refractory, from a patient treated with antithyroid drugs. Receptors originate from a female donor with Graves disease.

This chain connects TRBV20-1 to TRBJ2-5; no clear D. Germline V gene lookup returns CDR1 DFQATT and CDR2 SNEGSKA (reference sequence). The CDR3 sequence is 12 residues long. The V end was cut by 4 bases, the J end by 0 bases, with 6 bases between. CDR3 loop: CSANRHQETQYF. CDR3 coding DNA: TGCAGTGCTAACCGACACCAAGAGACCCAGTACTTC.

This chain links TRBV6-1 with TRBJ1-1; maybe TRBD1 (5 bases). This CDR3 region has 17 residues. CDR1 is MNHNS, CDR2 SASEGT, per germline. The V end was cut by 2 bases, the J end by 6 bases, with 22 bases between. The CDR3, as DNA: TGTGCCAGCAGTGAAAGAGAGGTCGCCCGGGGGACGCCTGAAGCTTTCTTT. Encoded protein: CASSEREVARGTPEAFF.

This clonotype was observed at least ten times. V usage is TRBV6-5 and J usage is TRBJ2-5; 8 bases align to TRBD2. CDR1 and CDR2 (germline): MNHEY, SVGAGI. The length of the CDR3 is 16 residues. V was pared by 2 bases and J by 2 bases, with 7 bases of the junction left unmatched. The CDR3 loop reads CASSYRGGRPQETQYF. The CDR3 bases are TGTGCCAGCAGTTACCGGGGCGGGAGGCCACAAGAGACCCAGTACTTC.

This sequence joins TRBV18 and TRBJ2-1; D is unresolved. V dropped 0 bases and J dropped 6 bases, with 9 bases sitting between them. The V gene's germline CDR1 is KGHSH and CDR2 LQKENI. The CDR3 runs to 14 residues. CDR3 in amino acids: CASSPPGLSNEQFF. CDR3 coding DNA: TGTGCCAGCTCACCACCGGGCTTGAGCAATGAGCAGTTCTTC.

The rearrangement links TRBV20-1 to TRBJ2-7, with 7 positions matching TRBD1. This CDR3 has 13 amino acids. V lost 7 bases and J lost 1; bases outside the gene matches: 7. Germline V gives CDR1 DFQATT, CDR2 SNEGSKA (reference sequence). CDR3 amino acids: CSVTGAPSYEQYF. The CDR3 nucleotides are TGCAGTGTTACAGGGGCACCTTCCTACGAGCAGTACTTC.

This chain joins TRBV9 and TRBJ2-2; TRBD2 might be the D (5 bases). V shed 4 bases and J shed 1 base, with 11 bases lying between them. Germline V gene lookup returns CDR1 SGDLS and CDR2 YYNGEE. This CDR3 is 15 amino acids long. Here the CDR3 DNA reads TGTGCCAGCAGCCCAGCGCGGGTGAACACCGGGGAGCTGTTTTTT. The encoded protein is CASSPARVNTGELFF. The variable domain in full, completed from reference TRBV9 and TRBJ2-2, reads DSGVTQTPKHLITATGQRVTLRCSPRSGDLSVYWYQQSLDQGLQFLIQYYNGEERAKGNILERFSAQQFPDLHSELNLSSLELGDSALYFCASSPARVNTGELFFGEGSRLTVL.

A word on this clonotype: Given a much more abundant clone one base away, this may be a read error. A read error is likely, as this CDR3 ends without the conserved phenylalanine or tryptophan. V and J are TRBV2 and TRBJ2-7; D may be TRBD1 or TRBD2 (5 bases each). From germline, CDR1 is SNHLY and CDR2 FYNNEI. V lost 6 bases, J lost 0 bases, and 18 bases lay in between. There are 16 residues in the CDR3. CDR3 in amino acids: CASRDSRVLSSYEQYL. The CDR3 DNA reads as TGTGCCAGCAGGGACTCCAGGGTCTTGTCCTCCTACGAGCAGTACCTC.

This clonotype was detected ten times or more. The V call is TRBV2, the J call TRBJ2-1; 7 bases are shared with TRBD2. Germline V CDR1 and CDR2: SNHLY, FYNNEI. Unmatched junction bases numbered 4, after V lost 1 base and J lost 4 bases. The length of the CDR3 is 15 residues. The CDR3 is CASSEVGLLYNEQFF. Written as DNA, the CDR3 is TGTGCCAGCAGTGAAGTGGGACTACTTTACAATGAGCAGTTCTTC.

V usage is TRBV19 and J usage is TRBJ1-5; D possibly corresponds to TRBD1 (6 bases). V shed 3 bases and J shed 6 bases, with 9 bases lying between them. This CDR3 region has 13 residues. In germline, CDR1 is LNHDA, CDR2 SQIVND (reference sequence). This CDR3 reads CASSIDRSQPQHF. The CDR3 DNA is TGTGCCAGTAGTATCGACAGGAGTCAGCCCCAGCATTTT.

The chain has TRBV24-1 and TRBJ2-7; the D gene is possibly TRBD2 (6 bases). V was trimmed by 0 bases and J by 10 bases, leaving 12 bases between them. This CDR3 comprises 13 residues. The germline V gene encodes CDR1 KGHDR and CDR2 SFDVKD. CDR3 nucleotides: TGTGCCACCAGTGATTTGCCCGGGAGAATTCAGTACTTC. It codes for CATSDLPGRIQYF.

This clonotype has ten or more counts. This chain connects TRBV7-8 to TRBJ1-1; no clear D gene. The CDR3 is made up of 14 amino acids. The germline gives CDR1 SGHVS, CDR2 FQNEAQ. Trimming took 4 bases from V and 0 from J, leaving 9 bases between them. CDR3 residues: CASSSRRMNTEAFF. CDR3 DNA sequence: TGTGCCAGCAGCTCACGACGGATGAACACTGAAGCTTTCTTT.

The chain uses TRBV5-4 and TRBJ2-2, with unresolved D. The V gene's germline CDR1 is SGHNT and CDR2 YYREEE (reference sequence). V shed 0 bases and J shed 0 bases, with 9 bases lying between them. This CDR3 is 16 amino acids long. CDR3 loop: CASSLALRANTGELFF. The CDR3 bases are TGTGCCAGCAGCTTGGCTTTACGCGCGAACACCGGGGAGCTGTTTTTT.

This clonotype has ten or more counts. V gene TRBV29-1 combines with J gene TRBJ1-2; 7 bases align to TRBD1. The V and J ends lost 5 bases and 4 bases, in that order; junction bases with no gene match: 10. The CDR3 runs 14 residues. Germline loops: CDR1 SQVTM, CDR2 ANQGSEA. The CDR3 spells CSVPGWDSTYGYTF. In DNA form, the CDR3 reads TGCAGCGTTCCCGGCTGGGACAGTACCTATGGCTACACCTTC.

This clonotype was seen ten or more times. The rearrangement joins TRBV20-1 to TRBJ2-7; a possible D gene is TRBD1 (5 bases). Germline V gene lookup returns CDR1 DFQATT and CDR2 SNEGSKA (reference sequence). This CDR3 has 13 residues. V was pared by 1 base and J by 0 bases, with 7 bases between. The CDR3 nucleotides are TGCAGTGCTAGAGTAGACAGCTCCTACGAGCAGTACTTC. Translating it yields CSARVDSSYEQYF.

On this clonotype: A clone one base away is much larger, so this may be a read error. Since the CDR3 does not end with the conserved phenylalanine or tryptophan, this likely comes from a read error. V gene TRBV7-9 combines with J gene TRBJ2-5, with D perhaps TRBD1 or TRBD2 (5 bases each). CDR1 is SEHNR, CDR2 FQNEAQ, per germline (reference sequence). Trimming stripped 1 base from V and 4 bases from J, with 10 bases between. The CDR3 is 14 amino acids. In nucleotides, the CDR3 is TGTGCCAGCAGCTTAGGGACGGGACGAGAGACCCAGTACTCC. Residues: CASSLGTGRETQYS.